The TCR beta chain described here comes from a study of blood T cells in healthy people across ages. Then a second PCR, running roughly 7 to 11 cycles, was carried out with a sample-barcoded 5' primer and a J-beta primer mix. Each cDNA molecule was tagged by a template-switch adaptor that had 12 random nucleotides. TCRdb called the 5' RACE reads again in MiXCR, with one record for every CDR3 protein. The sample gives about 640,000 distinct CDR3 sequences, roughly 58% of which show up once; roughly 34% is in the top ten. Germline values: CDR1 SNHLY, CDR2 FYNNEI. This CDR3 comprises 14 residues. The V and J ends lost 6 bases and 1 base respectively, with 12 bases between them.

The sequence was obtained from a man aged 60-69 years in good health. The material sequenced was blood. The chain links TRBV2 to TRBJ1-1; D is unclear. CDR3 DNA sequence: TGTGCCAGCAGCGCTGTTGCGGGGAACACTGAAGCTTTCTTT. Residues: CASSAVAGNTEAFF.